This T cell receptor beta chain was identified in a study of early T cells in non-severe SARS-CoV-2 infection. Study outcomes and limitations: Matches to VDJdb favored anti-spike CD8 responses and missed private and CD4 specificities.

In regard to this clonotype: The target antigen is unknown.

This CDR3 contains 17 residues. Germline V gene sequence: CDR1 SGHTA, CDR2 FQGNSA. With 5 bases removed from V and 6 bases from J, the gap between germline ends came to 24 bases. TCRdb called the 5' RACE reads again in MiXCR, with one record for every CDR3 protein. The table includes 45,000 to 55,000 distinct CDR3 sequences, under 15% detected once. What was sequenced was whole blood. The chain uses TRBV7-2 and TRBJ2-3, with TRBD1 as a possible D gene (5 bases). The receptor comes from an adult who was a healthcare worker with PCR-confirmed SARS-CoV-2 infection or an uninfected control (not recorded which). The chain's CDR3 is CASSPTADPDHRDTQYF. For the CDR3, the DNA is TGTGCCAGCAGCCCAACCGCGGACCCCGACCACAGGGATACGCAGTATTTT.